The T cell receptor beta chain under discussion was sequenced for a study of memory CD4+ T cells and cytomegalovirus serostatus. Overall study context: Healthy Belgian adult donors included under ten CMV-positive and some 24 CMV-negative people.

The sort gate was single viable CD3+CD4+CD8-CD45RO+ cells for memory CD4+ T cells. CMV serostatus came from serum IgG against pp150, pp28, p38, p52. After thawing, CD4+ T cells were positively selected. The ends were cut back, 5 bases at V and 0 bases at J, with 14 bases in the middle. This CDR3 is built from 17 residues. Germline V gene data show CDR1 as SGHTA and CDR2 as FQGNSA. Measured with immunoSEQ multiplex PCR; TCRdb has only the in-frame clones, and not every one. The sample yields roughly 48,000 clones, around 80% seen once. Study-wide results and caveats: Each of approximately 63 CMV-associated TCRbeta sequences occurred in one to five individuals.

Points on this clone: Its antigen is unknown.

Source material: memory CD4+ T cells from blood. The clonotype comes from an adult in good health and CMV-seropositive. This chain connects TRBV7-2 to TRBJ1-6, with a possible D match to TRBD1 (6 bases). DNA for the CDR3: TGTGCCAGCAGCGTAAGGACAGTTAGCTCCTATAATTCACCCCTCCACTTT. Amino acid sequence: CASSVRTVSSYNSPLHF.